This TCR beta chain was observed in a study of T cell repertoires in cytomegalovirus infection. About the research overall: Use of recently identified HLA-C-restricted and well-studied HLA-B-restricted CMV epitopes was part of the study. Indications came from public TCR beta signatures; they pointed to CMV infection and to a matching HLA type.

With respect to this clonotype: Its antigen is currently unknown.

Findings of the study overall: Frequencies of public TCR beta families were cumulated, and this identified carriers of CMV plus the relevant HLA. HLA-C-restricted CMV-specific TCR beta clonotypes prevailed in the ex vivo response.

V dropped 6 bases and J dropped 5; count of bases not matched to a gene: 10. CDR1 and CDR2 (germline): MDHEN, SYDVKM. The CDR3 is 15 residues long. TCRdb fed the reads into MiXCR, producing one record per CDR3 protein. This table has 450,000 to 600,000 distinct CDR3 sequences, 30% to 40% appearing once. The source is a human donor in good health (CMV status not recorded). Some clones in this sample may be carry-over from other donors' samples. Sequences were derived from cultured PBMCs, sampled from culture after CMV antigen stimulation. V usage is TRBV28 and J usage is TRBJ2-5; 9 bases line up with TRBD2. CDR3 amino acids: CASRGEKSGGETQYF. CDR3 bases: TGTGCCAGCAGGGGCGAAAAGAGCGGGGGGGAGACCCAGTACTTC. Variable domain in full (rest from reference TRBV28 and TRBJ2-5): DVKVTQSSRYLVKRTGEKVFLECVQDMDHENMFWYRQDPGLGLRLIYFSYDVKMKEKGDIPEGYSVSREKKERFSLILESASTNQTSMYLCASRGEKSGGETQYFGPGTRLLVL.